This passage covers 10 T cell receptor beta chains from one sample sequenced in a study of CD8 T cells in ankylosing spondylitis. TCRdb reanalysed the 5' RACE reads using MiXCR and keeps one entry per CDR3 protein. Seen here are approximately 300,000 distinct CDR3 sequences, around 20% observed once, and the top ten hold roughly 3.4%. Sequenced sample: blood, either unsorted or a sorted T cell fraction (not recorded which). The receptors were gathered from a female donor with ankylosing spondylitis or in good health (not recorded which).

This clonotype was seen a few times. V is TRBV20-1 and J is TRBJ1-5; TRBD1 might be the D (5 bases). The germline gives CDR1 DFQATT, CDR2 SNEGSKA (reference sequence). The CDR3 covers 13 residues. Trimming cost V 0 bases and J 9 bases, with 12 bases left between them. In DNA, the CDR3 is TGCAGTGCTAGAGATGGGGGATACGGGCCCCAGCATTTT. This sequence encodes CSARDGGYGPQHF.

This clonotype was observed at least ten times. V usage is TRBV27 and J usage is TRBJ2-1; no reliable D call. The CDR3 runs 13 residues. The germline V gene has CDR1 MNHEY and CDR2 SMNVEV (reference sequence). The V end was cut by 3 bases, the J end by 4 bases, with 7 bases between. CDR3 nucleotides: TGTGCCAGCAGTTTGAACGTATACAATGAGCAGTTCTTC. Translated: CASSLNVYNEQFF.

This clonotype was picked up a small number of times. The CDR3 protein is CATRDPGQGAWIYTF. CDR3 nucleotides: TGTGCCACCAGGGATCCGGGACAGGGGGCTTGGATTTATACCTTC. The chain employs TRBV15 and TRBJ1-2; 12 nucleotides agree with TRBD1. This CDR3 comprises 15 residues. The V gene end was trimmed by 6 bases and the J gene end by 14 bases; junction bases not matched to a gene: 16. From germline, CDR1 is LNHNV and CDR2 YYDKDF (reference sequence).

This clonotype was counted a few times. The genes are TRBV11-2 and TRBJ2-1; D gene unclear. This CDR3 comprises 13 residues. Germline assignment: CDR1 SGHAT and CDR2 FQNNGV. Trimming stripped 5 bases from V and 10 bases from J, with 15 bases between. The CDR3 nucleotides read TGTGCCAGCAGCCCCCCCCCTTCACGGGAGCAGTTCTTC. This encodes CASSPPPSREQFF.

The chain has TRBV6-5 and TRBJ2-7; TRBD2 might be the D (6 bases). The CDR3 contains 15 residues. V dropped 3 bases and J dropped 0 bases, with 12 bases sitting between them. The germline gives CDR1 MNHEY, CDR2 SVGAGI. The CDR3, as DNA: TGTGCCAGCAGTTATGGGACTTTTTCCTCCTACGAGCAGTACTTC. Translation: CASSYGTFSSYEQYF.

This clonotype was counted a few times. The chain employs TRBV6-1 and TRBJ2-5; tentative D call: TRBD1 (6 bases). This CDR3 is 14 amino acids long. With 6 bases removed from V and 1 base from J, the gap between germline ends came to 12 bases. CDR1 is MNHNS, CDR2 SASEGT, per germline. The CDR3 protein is CASSLGASQETQYF. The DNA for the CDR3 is TGTGCCAGCAGCCTGGGGGCTAGCCAAGAGACCCAGTACTTC.

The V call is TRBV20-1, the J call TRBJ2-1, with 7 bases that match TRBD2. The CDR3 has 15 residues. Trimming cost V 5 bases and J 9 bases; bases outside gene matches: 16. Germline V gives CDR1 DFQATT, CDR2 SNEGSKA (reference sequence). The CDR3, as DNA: TGCAGTGCTTTGATACCGGGACTATCGCATTCTGAGCAGTTCTTC. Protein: CSALIPGLSHSEQFF.

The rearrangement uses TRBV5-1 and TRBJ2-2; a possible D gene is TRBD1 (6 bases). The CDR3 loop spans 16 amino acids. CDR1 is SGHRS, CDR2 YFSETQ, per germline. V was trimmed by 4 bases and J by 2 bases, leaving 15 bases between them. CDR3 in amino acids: CASSLHGQTNTGELFF. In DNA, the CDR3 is TGCGCCAGCAGCCTACATGGACAGACAAACACCGGGGAGCTGTTTTTT.

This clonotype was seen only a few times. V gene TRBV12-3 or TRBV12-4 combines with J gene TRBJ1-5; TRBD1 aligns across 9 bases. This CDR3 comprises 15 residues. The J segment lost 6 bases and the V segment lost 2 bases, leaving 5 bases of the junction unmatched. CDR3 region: CASSLRDRAFQPQHF. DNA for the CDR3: TGTGCCAGCAGTTTAAGGGACAGGGCGTTTCAGCCCCAGCATTTT.

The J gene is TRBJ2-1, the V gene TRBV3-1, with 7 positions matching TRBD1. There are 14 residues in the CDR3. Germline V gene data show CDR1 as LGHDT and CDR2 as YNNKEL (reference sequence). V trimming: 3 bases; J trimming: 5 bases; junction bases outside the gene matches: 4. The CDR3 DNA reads TGTGCCAGCAGCCAGAGGGGGCAGGACAATGAGCAGTTCTTC. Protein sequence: CASSQRGQDNEQFF.